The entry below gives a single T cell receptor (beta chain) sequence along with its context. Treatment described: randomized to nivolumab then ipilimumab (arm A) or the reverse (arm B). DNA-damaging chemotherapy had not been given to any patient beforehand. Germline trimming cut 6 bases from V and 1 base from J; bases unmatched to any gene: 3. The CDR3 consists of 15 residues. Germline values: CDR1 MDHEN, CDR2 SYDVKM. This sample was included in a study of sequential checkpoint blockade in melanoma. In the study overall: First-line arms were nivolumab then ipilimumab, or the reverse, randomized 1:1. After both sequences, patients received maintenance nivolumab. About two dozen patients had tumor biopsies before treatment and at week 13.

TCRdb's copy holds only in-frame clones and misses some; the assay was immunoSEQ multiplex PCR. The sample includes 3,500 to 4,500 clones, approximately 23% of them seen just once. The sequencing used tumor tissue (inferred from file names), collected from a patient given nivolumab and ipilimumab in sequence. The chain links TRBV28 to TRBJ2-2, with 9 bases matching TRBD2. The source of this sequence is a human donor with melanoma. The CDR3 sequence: CASRPTSGNTGELFF. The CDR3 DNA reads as TGTGCCAGCAGGCCGACTAGCGGGAACACCGGGGAGCTGTTTTTT.